Reported below is one TCR beta chain. The antigen remains undetermined. The entry originates in a study of cytomegalovirus exposure and HLA in healthy donors. Study-level results: The investigators catalogued 150 to 200 TCR beta chains as cytomegalovirus-associated.

This PCR relied on a set of 60 Vbeta primers and 13 Jbeta primers. Sequencing used immunoSEQ multiplex PCR; TCRdb keeps in-frame clones, though not all of them. The sample records more than 110,000 clones, about 76% being singletons. Sequencing used PBMCs. This sequence originates from a female donor in good health and CMV-seronegative.

Here the CDR3 reads CASSSQGNYGYTF. CDR3 DNA: TGTGCCAGCAGTTCTCAGGGAAACTATGGCTACACCTTC. V and J are TRBV27 and TRBJ1-2; perhaps TRBD1 as D (5 bases). V lost 4 bases and J 2 bases, leaving 8 bases between the germline ends. The CDR3 has 13 residues. Germline loops: CDR1 MNHEY, CDR2 SMNVEV (reference sequence).